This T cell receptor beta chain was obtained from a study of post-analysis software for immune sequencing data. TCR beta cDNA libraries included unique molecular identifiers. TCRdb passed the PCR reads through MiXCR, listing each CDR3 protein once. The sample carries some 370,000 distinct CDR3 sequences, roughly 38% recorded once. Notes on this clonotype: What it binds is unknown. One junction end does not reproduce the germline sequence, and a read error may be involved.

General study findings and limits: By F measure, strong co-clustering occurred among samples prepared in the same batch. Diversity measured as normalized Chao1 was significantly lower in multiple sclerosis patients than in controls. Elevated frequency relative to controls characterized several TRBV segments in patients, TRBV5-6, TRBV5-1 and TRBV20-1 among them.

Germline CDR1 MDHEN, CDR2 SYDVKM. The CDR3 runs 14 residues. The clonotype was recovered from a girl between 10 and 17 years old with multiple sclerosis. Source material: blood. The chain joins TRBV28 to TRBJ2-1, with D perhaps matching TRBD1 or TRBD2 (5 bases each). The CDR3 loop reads CASSPHGAPNGQFF. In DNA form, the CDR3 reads TGTGCCAGCAGTCCCCACGGGGCCCCCAATGGGCAGTTCTTC.